Presented here are 3 T cell receptor beta chains from one specimen sequenced in a study of cytomegalovirus exposure and HLA in healthy donors. Primers for the PCR totalled 60 Vbeta and 13 Jbeta. Produced via immunoSEQ multiplex PCR; TCRdb's table is partial and in-frame only. The sample includes fewer than 250,000 clones, roughly 80% of them seen just once. The sample was PBMCs. These receptors all stem from a man aged 35-49 years in good health and CMV-seronegative.

The CDR3 DNA sequence: TGTGCCAGCAGCGTAAGTAGCGGCCCCTACGAGCAGTACTTC. Protein sequence: CASSVSSGPYEQYF. This chain links TRBV9 with TRBJ2-7, with D perhaps matching TRBD2 (6 bases). The V end lost 1 base, the J end lost 2 bases, and 10 bases lay between the germline ends. The germline gives CDR1 SGDLS, CDR2 YYNGEE. The CDR3 totals 14 residues.

The CDR3 loop reads CASSSQRGSSGNTIYF. The CDR3 DNA sequence: TGTGCCAGCAGCTCTCAGCGGGGGAGCTCTGGAAACACCATATATTTT. The gene calls are TRBV7-6 and TRBJ1-3; tentative D call: TRBD1 (5 bases). The CDR3 has 16 amino acids. Per the germline V gene, CDR1 is SGHVS and CDR2 is FNYEAQ. The V end was cut by 4 bases, the J end by 0 bases, with 13 bases between.

Concerning this clone itself: A read error may produce the germline difference seen at one junction end. The chain employs TRBV9 and TRBJ2-3; D is perhaps TRBD1 (6 bases). The CDR3 contains 13 residues. Germline V gene data show CDR1 as SGDLS and CDR2 as YYNGEE. The CDR3 sequence: CASSAQGTDTQYF. CDR3 in DNA: TGTGCCAGCAGCGCACAGGGCACGGATACGCAGTATTTT.